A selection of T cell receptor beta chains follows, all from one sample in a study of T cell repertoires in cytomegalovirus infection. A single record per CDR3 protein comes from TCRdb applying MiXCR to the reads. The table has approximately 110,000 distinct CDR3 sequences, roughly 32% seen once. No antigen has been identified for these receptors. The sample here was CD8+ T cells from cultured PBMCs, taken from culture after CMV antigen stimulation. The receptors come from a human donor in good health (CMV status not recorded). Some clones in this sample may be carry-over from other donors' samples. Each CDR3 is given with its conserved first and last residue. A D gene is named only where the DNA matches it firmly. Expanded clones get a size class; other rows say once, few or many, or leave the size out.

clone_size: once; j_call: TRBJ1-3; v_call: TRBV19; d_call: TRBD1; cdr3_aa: CASSVLSGTGENTIYF; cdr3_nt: TGTGCCAGTAGTGTACTCTCCGGGACAGGGGAAAACACCATATATTTT
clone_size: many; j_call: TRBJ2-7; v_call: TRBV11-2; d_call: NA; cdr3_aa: CASSLDHRAPYEQYF; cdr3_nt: TGTGCCAGCAGCTTAGACCACAGGGCTCCCTACGAGCAGTACTTC
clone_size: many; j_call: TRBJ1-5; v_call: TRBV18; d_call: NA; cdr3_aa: CASVDSDNQPQHF; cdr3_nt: TGTGCCAGTGTGGACAGCGACAATCAGCCCCAGCATTTT
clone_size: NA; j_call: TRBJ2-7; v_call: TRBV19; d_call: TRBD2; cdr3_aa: CASSIDGTIQSYEQYF; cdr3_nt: TGTGCCAGTAGTATAGATGGGACTATACAATCCTACGAGCAGTACTTC
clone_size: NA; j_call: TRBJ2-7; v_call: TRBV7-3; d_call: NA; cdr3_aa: CASSPLQGRTYEQYF; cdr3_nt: TGTGCCAGCAGCCCATTACAGGGACGGACCTACGAGCAGTACTTC
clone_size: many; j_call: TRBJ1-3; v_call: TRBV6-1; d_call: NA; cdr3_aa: CAGGLVDHSGNTIYF; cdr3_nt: TGTGCCGGTGGACTGGTGGACCACTCTGGAAACACCATATATTTT
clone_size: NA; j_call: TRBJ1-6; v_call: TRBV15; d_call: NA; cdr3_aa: CATSRAGPKSGSLFSPLHF; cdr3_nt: TGTGCCACCAGCAGAGCAGGGCCTAAATCGGGTTCCCTTTTTTCACCCCTCCACTTT
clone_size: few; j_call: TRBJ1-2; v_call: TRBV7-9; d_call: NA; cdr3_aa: CASSNNYYGYTF; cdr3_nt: TGTGCCAGCAGCAACAACTACTATGGCTACACCTTC
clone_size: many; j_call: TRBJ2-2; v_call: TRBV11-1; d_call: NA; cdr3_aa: CASSLGQGSGGETGELFF; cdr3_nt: TGTGCCAGCAGCTTAGGGCAGGGCTCCGGAGGGGAAACCGGGGAGCTGTTTTTT
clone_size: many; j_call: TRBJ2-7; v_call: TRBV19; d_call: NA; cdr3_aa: CASSMTGSPRYEQYF; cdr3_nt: TGTGCCAGTAGTATGACAGGTTCTCCTCGTTACGAGCAGTACTTC
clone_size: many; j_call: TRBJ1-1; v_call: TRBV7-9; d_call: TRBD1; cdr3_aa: CASSLATGVGEAFF; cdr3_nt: TGTGCCAGCAGCTTAGCTACAGGGGTGGGTGAAGCTTTCTTT
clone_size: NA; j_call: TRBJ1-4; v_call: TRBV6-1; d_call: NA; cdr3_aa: CASSYGSPHEKLFF; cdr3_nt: TGTGCCAGCAGTTATGGCAGTCCGCATGAAAAACTGTTTTTT
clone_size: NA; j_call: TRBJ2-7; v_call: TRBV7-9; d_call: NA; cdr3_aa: CASLLADEQYF; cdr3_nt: TGTGCCAGCCTCCTAGCTGACGAGCAGTACTTC
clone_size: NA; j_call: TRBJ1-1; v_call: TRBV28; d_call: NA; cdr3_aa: CASSLWDEAFF; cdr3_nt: TGTGCCAGCAGTTTATGGGATGAAGCTTTCTTT
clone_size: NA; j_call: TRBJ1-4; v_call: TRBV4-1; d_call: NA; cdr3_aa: CASSQAPQGREKLFF; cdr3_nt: TGCGCCAGCAGCCAAGCTCCCCAGGGGAGAGAAAAACTGTTTTTT
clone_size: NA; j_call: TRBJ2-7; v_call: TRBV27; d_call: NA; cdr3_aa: CASSRAGQETYEQYF; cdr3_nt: TGTGCCAGCAGTAGGGCCGGGCAGGAAACCTACGAGCAGTACTTC
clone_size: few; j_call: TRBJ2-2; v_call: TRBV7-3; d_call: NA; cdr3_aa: CASSPPGGYNTGELFF; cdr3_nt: TGTGCCAGCAGCCCACCCGGGGGATATAACACCGGGGAGCTGTTTTTT
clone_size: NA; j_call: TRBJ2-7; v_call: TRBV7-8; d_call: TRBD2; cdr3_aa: CASSYRSAGAYEQYF; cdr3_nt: TGTGCCAGCAGCTACCGCTCAGCGGGAGCCTACGAGCAGTACTTC
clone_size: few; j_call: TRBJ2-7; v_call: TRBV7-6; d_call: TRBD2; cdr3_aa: CASSEGTSGPYEQYF; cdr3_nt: TGTGCCAGCAGCGAGGGGACTAGCGGCCCCTACGAGCAGTACTTC
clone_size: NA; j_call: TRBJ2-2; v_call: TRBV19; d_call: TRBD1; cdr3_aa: CASRAVSTGTGTTGELFF; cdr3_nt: TGTGCCAGTAGAGCCGTTAGTACCGGGACAGGGACCACCGGGGAGCTGTTTTTT
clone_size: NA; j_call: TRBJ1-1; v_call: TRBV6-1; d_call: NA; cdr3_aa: CASSERTVLNTEAFF; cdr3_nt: TGTGCCAGCAGTGAAAGGACAGTTTTGAACACTGAAGCTTTCTTT
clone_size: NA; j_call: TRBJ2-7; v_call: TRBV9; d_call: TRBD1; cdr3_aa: CASSATGGSSYEQYF; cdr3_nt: TGTGCCAGCAGCGCCACAGGGGGCAGCTCCTACGAGCAGTACTTC
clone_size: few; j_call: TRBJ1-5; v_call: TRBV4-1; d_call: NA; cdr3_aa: CASSLGHPSNQPQHF; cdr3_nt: TGCGCCAGCAGCCTGGGACACCCCAGCAATCAGCCCCAGCATTTT
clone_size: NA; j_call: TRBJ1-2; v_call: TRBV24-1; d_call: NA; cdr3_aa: CATSESTGNYGYTF; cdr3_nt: TGTGCCACCAGTGAGTCGACGGGGAACTATGGCTACACCTTC
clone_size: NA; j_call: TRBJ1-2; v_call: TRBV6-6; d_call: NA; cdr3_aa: CASSYSKVAYGYTF; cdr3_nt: TGTGCCAGCAGTTACTCGAAAGTAGCCTATGGCTACACCTTC
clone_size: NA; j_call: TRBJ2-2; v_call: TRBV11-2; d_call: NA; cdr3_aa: CASSLEAGKAGELFF; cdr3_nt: TGTGCCAGCAGCTTAGAGGCAGGGAAGGCCGGGGAGCTGTTTTTT
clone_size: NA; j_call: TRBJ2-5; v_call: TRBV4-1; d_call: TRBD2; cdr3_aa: CASSQPREGKETQYF; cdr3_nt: TGCGCCAGCAGCCAACCCAGGGAGGGAAAAGAGACCCAGTACTTC